This record looks at one T cell receptor (beta chain) sequence and its context. Its specificity is not known. Repertoires were generated with immunoSEQ multiplex PCR, while TCRdb's copy carries only in-frame clones and drops some. This sample has about 82,000 clones; 70% to 90% occur once, and the top ten carry 7.3%. These data are taken from a study of identifying expanded T cells in peripheral blood. The study's findings and limits: Clone count variance between two-week samples rose with total template count.

During the collection period, no donor immune events like infections were recorded. Trimming cost V 4 bases and J 3 bases, with 13 bases left between them. This CDR3 region has 14 residues. Looked up from germline, CDR1 is SGHNT and CDR2 is YENEEA. The TCR was taken from a person aged 18 to 75 in good health. The V gene is TRBV11-3, the J gene TRBJ2-7; no reliable D call. Specimen: blood. This CDR3 reads CASSSRWGNYEQYF. CDR3 coding DNA: TGTGCCAGCAGCTCACGATGGGGTAACTACGAGCAGTACTTC.